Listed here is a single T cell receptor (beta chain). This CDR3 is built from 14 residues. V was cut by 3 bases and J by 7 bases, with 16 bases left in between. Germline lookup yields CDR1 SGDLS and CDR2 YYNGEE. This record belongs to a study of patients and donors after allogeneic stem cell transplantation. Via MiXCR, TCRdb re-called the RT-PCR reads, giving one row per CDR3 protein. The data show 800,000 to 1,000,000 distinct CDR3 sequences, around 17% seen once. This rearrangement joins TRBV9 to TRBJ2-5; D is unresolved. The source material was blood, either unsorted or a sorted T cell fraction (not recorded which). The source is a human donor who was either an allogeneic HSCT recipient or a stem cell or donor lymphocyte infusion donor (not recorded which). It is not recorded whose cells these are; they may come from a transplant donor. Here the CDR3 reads CASSAVKGSGTQYF. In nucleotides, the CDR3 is TGTGCCAGCAGCGCGGTTAAAGGGTCAGGGACCCAGTACTTC.